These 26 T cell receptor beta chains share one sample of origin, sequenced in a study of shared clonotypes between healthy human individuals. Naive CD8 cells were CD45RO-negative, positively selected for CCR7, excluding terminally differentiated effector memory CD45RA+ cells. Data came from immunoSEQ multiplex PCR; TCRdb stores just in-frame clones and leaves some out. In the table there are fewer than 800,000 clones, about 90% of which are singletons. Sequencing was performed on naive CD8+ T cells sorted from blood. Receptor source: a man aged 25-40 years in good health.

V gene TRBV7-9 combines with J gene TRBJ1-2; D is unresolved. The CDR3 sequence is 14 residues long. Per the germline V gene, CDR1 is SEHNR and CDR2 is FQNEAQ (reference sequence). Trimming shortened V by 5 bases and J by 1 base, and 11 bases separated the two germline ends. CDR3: CASSLGRDNYGYTF. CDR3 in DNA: TGTGCCAGCAGCCTAGGGAGGGATAACTATGGCTACACCTTC.

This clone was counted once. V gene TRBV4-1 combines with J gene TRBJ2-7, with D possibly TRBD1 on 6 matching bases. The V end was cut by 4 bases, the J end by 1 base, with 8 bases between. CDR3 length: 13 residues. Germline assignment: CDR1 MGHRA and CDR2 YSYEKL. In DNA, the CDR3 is TGCGCCAGCAGCCTCGGACAGTCCTACGAGCAGTACTTC. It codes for CASSLGQSYEQYF.

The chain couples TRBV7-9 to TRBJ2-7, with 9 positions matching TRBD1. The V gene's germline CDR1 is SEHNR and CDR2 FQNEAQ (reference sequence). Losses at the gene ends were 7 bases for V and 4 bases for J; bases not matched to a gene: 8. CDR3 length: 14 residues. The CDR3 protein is CASIPTGGPYEQYF. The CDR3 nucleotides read TGTGCCAGCATCCCGACAGGGGGGCCTTACGAGCAGTACTTC.

The CDR3 nucleotides read TGTGCCTGGACTAGCGGGAGGGCTAGCACAGATACGCAGTATTTT. Residues: CAWTSGRASTDTQYF. The rearrangement links TRBV30 to TRBJ2-3; 12 bases are shared with TRBD2. J gave up 0 bases and V 4 bases, and 2 bases lay outside the gene matches. This CDR3 is built from 15 residues. Germline V lookup: CDR1 GTSNPN, CDR2 SVGIG (reference sequence).

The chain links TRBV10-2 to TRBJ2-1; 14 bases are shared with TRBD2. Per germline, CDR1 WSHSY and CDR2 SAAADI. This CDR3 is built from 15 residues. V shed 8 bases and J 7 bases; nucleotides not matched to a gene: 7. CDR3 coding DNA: TGCGCCAGCGATGGGACTAGCGGGAGTCTTAATGAGCAGTTCTTC. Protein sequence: CASDGTSGSLNEQFF.

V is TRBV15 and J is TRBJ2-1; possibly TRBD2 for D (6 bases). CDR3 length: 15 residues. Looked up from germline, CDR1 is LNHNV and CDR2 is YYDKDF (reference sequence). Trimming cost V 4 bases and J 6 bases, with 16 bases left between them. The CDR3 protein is CATSIPGDSFNEQFF. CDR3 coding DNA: TGTGCCACCAGCATTCCGGGGGATTCTTTCAATGAGCAGTTCTTC.

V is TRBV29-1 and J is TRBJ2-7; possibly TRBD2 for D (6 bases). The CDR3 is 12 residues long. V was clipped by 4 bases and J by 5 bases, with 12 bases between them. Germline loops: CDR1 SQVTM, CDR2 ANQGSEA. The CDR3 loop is CSVGRELDEQYF. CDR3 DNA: TGCAGCGTTGGACGGGAGTTGGACGAGCAGTACTTC.

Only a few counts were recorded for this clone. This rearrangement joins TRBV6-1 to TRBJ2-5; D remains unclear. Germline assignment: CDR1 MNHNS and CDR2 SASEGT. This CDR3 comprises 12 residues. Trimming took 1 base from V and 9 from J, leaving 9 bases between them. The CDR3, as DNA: TGTGCCAGCAGTGAAGGATCGGTGGCCCAGTACTTC. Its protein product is CASSEGSVAQYF.

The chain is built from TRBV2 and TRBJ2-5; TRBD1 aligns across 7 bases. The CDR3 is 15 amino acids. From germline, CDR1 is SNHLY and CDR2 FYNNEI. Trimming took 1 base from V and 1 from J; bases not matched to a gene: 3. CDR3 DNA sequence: TGTGCCAGCAGTGAAGACAGGGGCCCCCAAGAGACCCAGTACTTC. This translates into CASSEDRGPQETQYF.

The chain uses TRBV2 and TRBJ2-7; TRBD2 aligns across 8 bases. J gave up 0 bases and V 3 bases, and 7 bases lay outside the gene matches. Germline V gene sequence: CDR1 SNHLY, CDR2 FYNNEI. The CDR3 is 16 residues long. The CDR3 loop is CASSDPERGISYEQYF. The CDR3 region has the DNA TGTGCCAGCAGTGATCCCGAGCGGGGGATCTCCTACGAGCAGTACTTC.

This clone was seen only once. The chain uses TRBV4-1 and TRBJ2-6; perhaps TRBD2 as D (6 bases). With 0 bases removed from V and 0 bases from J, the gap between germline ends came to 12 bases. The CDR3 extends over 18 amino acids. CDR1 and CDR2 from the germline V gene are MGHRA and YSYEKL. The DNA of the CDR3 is TGCGCCAGCAGCCAAGATTCTTCCGGGAGCTCTGGGGCCAACGTCCTGACTTTC. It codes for CASSQDSSGSSGANVLTF.

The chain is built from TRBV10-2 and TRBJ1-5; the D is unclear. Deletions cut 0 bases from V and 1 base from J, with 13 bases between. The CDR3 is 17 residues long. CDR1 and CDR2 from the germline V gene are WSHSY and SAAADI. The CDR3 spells CASSESTTPDSNQPQHF. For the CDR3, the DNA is TGCGCCAGCAGTGAGTCGACGACACCGGACAGCAATCAGCCCCAGCATTTT.

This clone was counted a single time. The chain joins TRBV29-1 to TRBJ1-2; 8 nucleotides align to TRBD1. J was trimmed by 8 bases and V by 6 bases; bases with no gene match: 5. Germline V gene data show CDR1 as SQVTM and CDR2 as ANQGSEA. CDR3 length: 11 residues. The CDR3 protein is CSVTGEGGYTF. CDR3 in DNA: TGCAGCGTGACAGGGGAGGGGGGCTACACCTTC.

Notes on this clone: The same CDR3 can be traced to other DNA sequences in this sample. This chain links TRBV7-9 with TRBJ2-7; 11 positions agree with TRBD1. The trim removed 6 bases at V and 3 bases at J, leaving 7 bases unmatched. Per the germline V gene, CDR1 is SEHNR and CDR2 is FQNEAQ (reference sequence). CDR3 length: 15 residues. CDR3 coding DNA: TGTGCCAGCAGTCTCGGACAGGGGGCACTCTACGAGCAGTACTTC. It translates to CASSLGQGALYEQYF.

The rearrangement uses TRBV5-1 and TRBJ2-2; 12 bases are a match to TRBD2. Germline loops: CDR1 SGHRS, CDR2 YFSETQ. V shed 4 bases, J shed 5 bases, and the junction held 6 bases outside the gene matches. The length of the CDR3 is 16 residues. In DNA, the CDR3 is TGCGCCAGCAGCCCCCGACTAGCGGGAGAAACCGGGGAGCTGTTTTTT. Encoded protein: CASSPRLAGETGELFF.

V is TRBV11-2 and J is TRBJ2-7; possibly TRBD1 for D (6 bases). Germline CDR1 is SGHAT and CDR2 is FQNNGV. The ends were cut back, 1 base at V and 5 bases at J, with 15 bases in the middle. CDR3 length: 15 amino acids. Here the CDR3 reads CASSLGHREGNEQYF. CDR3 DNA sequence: TGTGCCAGCAGCTTAGGGCACAGGGAAGGCAACGAGCAGTACTTC.

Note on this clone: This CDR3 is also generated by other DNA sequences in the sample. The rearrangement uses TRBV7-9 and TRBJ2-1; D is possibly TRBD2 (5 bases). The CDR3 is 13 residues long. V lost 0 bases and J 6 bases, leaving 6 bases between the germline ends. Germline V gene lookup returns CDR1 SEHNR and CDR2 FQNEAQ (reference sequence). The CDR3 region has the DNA TGTGCCAGCAGCTTAGCTGGGAGCAATGAGCAGTTCTTC. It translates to CASSLAGSNEQFF.

The CDR3 nucleotides are TGTGCCAGCAGCGTAGGGGGAACGTCCGGGGAGCTGTTTTTT. Its translation is CASSVGGTSGELFF. The rearrangement joins TRBV7-9 to TRBJ2-2, with a weak D call TRBD1 (6 bases). The CDR3 contains 14 residues. CDR1 SEHNR and CDR2 FQNEAQ come from the germline V gene (reference sequence). V lost 5 bases, J lost 6 bases, and 13 bases lay in between.

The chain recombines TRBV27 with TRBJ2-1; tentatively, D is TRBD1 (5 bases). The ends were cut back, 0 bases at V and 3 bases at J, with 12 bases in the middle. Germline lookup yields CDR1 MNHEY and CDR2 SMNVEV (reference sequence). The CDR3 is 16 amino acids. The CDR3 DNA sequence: TGTGCCAGCAGTTTATCTGGCAGGGTACTCTACAATGAGCAGTTCTTC. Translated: CASSLSGRVLYNEQFF.

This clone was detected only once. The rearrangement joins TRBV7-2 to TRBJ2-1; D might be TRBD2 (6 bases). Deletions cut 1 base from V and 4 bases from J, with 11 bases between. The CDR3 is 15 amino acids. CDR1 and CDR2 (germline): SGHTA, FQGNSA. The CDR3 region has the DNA TGTGCCAGCAGCTTAGTTCGGGGGAGGTACAATGAGCAGTTCTTC. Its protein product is CASSLVRGRYNEQFF. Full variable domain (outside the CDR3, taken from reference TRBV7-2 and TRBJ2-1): GAGVSQSPSNKVTEKGKDVELRCDPISGHTALYWYRQSLGQGLEFLIYFQGNSAPDKSGLPSDRFSAERTGGSVSTLTIQRTQQEDSAVYLCASSLVRGRYNEQFFGPGTRLTVL.

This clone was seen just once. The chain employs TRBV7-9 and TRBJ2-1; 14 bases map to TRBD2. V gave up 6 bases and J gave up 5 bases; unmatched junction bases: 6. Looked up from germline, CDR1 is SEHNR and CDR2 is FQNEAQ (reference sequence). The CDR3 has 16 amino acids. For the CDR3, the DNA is TGTGCCAGCAGGCCCGGGACTAGCGGGAGAAACAATGAGCAGTTCTTC. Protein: CASRPGTSGRNNEQFF. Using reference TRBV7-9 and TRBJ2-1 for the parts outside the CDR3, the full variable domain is DTGVSQNPRHKITKRGQNVTFRCDPISEHNRLYWYRQTLGQGPEFLTYFQNEAQLEKSRLLSDRFSAERPKGSFSTLEIQRTEQGDSAMYLCASRPGTSGRNNEQFFGPGTRLTVL.

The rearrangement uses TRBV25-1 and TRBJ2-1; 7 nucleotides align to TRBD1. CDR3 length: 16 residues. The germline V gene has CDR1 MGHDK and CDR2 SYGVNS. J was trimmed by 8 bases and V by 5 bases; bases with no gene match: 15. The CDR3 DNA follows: TGTGCCAGCAGTACCCCGCGGACAGGAGAGGGTTATGAGCAGTTCTTC. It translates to CASSTPRTGEGYEQFF.

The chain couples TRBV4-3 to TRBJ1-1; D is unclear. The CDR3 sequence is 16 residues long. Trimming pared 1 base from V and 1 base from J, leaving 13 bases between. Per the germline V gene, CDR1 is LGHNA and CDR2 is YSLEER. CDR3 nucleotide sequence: TGCGCCAGCAGCCAAGGTTCCCTCGGTCGGAACACTGAAGCTTTCTTT. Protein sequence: CASSQGSLGRNTEAFF.

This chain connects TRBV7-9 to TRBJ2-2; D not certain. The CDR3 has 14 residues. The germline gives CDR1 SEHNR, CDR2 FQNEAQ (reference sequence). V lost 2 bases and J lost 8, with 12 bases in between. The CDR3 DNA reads TGTGCCAGCAGCTTACGCCCCGTCCCGGGGGAGCTGTTTTTT. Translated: CASSLRPVPGELFF.

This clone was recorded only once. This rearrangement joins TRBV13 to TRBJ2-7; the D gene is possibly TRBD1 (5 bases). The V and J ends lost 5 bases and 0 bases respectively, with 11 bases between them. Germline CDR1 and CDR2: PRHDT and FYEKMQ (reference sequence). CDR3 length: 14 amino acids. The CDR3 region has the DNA TGTGCCAGCAGCACGAGACAGAGCTCCTACGAGCAGTACTTC. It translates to CASSTRQSSYEQYF.

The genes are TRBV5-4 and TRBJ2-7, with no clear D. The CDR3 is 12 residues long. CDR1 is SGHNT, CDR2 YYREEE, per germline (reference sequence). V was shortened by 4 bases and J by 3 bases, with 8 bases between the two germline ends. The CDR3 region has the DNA TGTGCCAGCAGCCGAAACTACTACGAGCAGTACTTC. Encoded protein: CASSRNYYEQYF.